A selection of T cell receptor beta chains follows, all from one sample in a study of STAT3 mutations in large granular lymphocyte leukemia. Profiling relied on immunoSEQ multiplex PCR, and the TCRdb table lists in-frame clones only, not all of them. The sample has 9,500 to 13,000 clones, approximately 90% seen once. Sequencing used peripheral blood mononuclear cells. The receptors shown here come from a man in his 60s with T-cell large granular lymphocyte leukemia. Some clones in this sample may be carry-over from other donors' samples. CDR3s include the opening cysteine and the closing phenylalanine or tryptophan. The D gene is left open where the match is weak. The size field is filled for only some rows; it gives once, few, many or a size class.

cdr3_length,v_call,j_call,d_call,clone_size,cdr3_aa,cdr3_nt
14,TRBV2,TRBJ2-7,NA,once,CASSEFGGLYEQYF,TGTGCCAGCAGTGAATTCGGGGGCCTCTACGAGCAGTACTTC
12,TRBV7-2,TRBJ2-5,NA,once,CASSFPPETQYF,TGTGCCAGCAGCTTCCCCCCCGAGACCCAGTACTTC
15,TRBV27,TRBJ1-5,TRBD1,NA,CASSVGTATDQPQHF,TGTGCCAGCAGCGTAGGGACAGCCACTGATCAGCCCCAGCATTTT
14,TRBV29-1,TRBJ2-3,TRBD1,few,CSVERDRGTDTQYF,TGCAGCGTTGAACGGGACAGGGGCACAGATACGCAGTATTTT
15,TRBV21-1,TRBJ1-3,NA,few,CASSFCRGNGNTIYF,TGTGCCAGCAGTTTCTGTAGGGGAAACGGAAACACCATATATTTT
15,TRBV4-1,TRBJ2-7,NA,NA,CASSPSEVGGGEQYF,TGCGCCAGCAGCCCTTCCGAAGTCGGGGGTGGGGAGCAGTACTTC
14,TRBV6-5,TRBJ1-2,TRBD1,NA,CASCQDRAPYGYTF,TGTGCCAGTTGCCAGGACAGGGCCCCCTATGGCTACACCTTC
12,TRBV5-6,TRBJ2-7,NA,once,CASSSGPPEQYF,TGTGCCAGCAGCTCGGGCCCTCCCGAGCAGTACTTC
13,TRBV7-2,TRBJ2-4,NA,NA,CASSSGRKNIQYF,TGTGCCAGCAGCTCCGGACGGAAAAACATTCAGTACTTC
14,TRBV18,TRBJ2-3,NA,NA,CASSSLSRTDTQYF,TGTGCCAGCTCATCGCTCTCTCGCACAGATACGCAGTATTTT
14,TRBV4-3,TRBJ1-1,NA,NA,CASSQDRGTLMAFF,TGCGCCAGCAGCCAAGATAGGGGGACCCTTATGGCTTTCTTT
15,TRBV6-5,TRBJ1-1,NA,few,CASTQAPTANTEAFF,TGTGCCAGCACCCAGGCCCCGACAGCCAACACTGAAGCTTTCTTT
16,TRBV6-6,TRBJ1-1,NA,few,CASSYGGSGASTEAFF,TGTGCCAGCAGTTACGGGGGCAGCGGAGCGTCTACTGAAGCTTTCTTT
14,TRBV28,TRBJ1-1,NA,NA,CASSWGALNTEAFF,TGTGCCAGCAGTTGGGGGGCCTTGAACACTGAAGCTTTCTTT
15,TRBV5-1,TRBJ1-4,NA,once,CASSPAGVGNEKLFF,TGCGCCAGCAGCCCGGCGGGGGTGGGTAATGAAAAACTGTTTTTT
11,TRBV6-1,TRBJ2-7,NA,NA,CASNRGNEQYF,TGTGCCAGCAATAGAGGGAACGAGCAGTACTTC
14,TRBV6-1,TRBJ1-1,NA,NA,CASIPGAMNTEAFF,TGTGCCAGCATCCCGGGAGCGATGAACACTGAAGCTTTCTTT
14,TRBV7-8,TRBJ1-6,TRBD1,NA,CASSPGQANSPLHF,TGTGCCAGCAGCCCCGGACAGGCGAATTCACCCCTCCACTTT
15,TRBV27,TRBJ1-2,TRBD1,NA,CASSSAGQGGDGYTF,TGTGCCAGCAGTTCCGCGGGACAGGGTGGCGATGGCTACACCTTC
16,TRBV5-4,TRBJ2-7,TRBD2,once,CASSSGSGTSSYEQYF,TGTGCCAGCAGCTCCGGTAGCGGGACGTCCTCCTACGAGCAGTACTTC
14,TRBV5-1,TRBJ1-5,NA,NA,CASSLSTGNQPQHF,TGCGCCAGCAGCTTGTCCACAGGCAATCAGCCCCAGCATTTT
14,TRBV14,TRBJ2-6,NA,NA,CASSQEYGANVLTF,TGTGCCAGCAGCCAAGAATACGGGGCCAACGTCCTGACTTTC
12,TRBV19,TRBJ2-7,NA,few,CASKSRAHEQYF,TGTGCCAGTAAAAGCAGGGCCCACGAGCAGTACTTC